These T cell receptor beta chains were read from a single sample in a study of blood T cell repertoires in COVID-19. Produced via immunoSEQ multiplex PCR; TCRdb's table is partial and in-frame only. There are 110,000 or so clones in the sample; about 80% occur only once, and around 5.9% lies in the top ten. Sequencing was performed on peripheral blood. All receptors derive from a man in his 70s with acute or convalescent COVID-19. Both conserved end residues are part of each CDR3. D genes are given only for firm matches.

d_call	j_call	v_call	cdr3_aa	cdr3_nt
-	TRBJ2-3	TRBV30	CAWSRTDQTDTQYF	TGTGCCTGGAGTCGAACAGACCAAACAGATACGCAGTATTTT
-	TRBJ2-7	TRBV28	CASSSVYEQYF	TGTGCCAGCAGTTCGGTCTACGAGCAGTACTTC
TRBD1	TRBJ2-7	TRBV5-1	CASSLGTGSTYEQYF	TGCGCCAGCAGCTTGGGGACAGGGTCCACCTACGAGCAGTACTTC
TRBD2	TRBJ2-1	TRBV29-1	CSVDPSGNLGEQFF	TGCAGCGTTGACCCTAGCGGGAATTTAGGTGAGCAGTTCTTC
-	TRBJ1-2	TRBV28	CASSRTSGYGYTF	TGTGCCAGCTCCCGAACCAGCGGCTATGGCTACACCTTC
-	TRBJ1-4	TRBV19	CASGEHYPNEKLFF	TGTGCCAGTGGAGAACATTACCCTAATGAAAAACTGTTTTTT
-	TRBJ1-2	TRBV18	CASSTTKRGDGYTF	TGTGCCAGCTCAACGACAAAAAGGGGCGATGGCTACACCTTC
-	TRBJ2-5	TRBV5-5	CASSLQLGQGETQYF	TGTGCCAGCAGCTTGCAATTAGGGCAGGGTGAGACCCAGTACTTC
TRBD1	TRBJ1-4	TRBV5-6	CASSPGQGWEKLFF	TGTGCCAGCAGCCCGGGACAGGGTTGGGAAAAACTGTTTTTT
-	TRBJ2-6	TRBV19	CASSIGGANSGANVLTF	TGTGCCAGTAGTATCGGAGGGGCGAACTCTGGGGCCAACGTCCTGACTTTC